The 7 T cell receptor beta chains below come from one sample, sequenced in a study of blood T cell repertoires in COVID-19. Libraries were prepared by immunoSEQ multiplex PCR; TCRdb keeps only in-frame clonotypes and omits some of them. The profile shows fewer than 300,000 clones, 85% of them singletons. Sequenced: PBMCs or T cells enriched from blood (not recorded which). All receptors derive from a woman between 45 and 60 years old who had recovered from COVID-19.

V and J are TRBV30 and TRBJ2-5, with 9 bases matching TRBD1. This CDR3 region has 14 residues. The germline gives CDR1 GTSNPN, CDR2 SVGIG (reference sequence). V lost 4 bases, J lost 3 bases, and 6 bases stayed unmatched. CDR3 sequence (DNA): TGTGCCTGGAACAGGGGGCGGTTCGAAGAGACCCAGTACTTC. The encoded protein is CAWNRGRFEETQYF.

This clone was observed a handful of times. The chain is built from TRBV7-3 and TRBJ2-3; no definite D call. Per germline, CDR1 SGHTA and CDR2 FQGTGA. The length of the CDR3 is 13 residues. V gave up 2 bases and J gave up 4 bases, with 7 bases separating them. CDR3 sequence (DNA): TGTGCCAGCAGCTTATTCATCCCAGATACGCAGTATTTT. Residues: CASSLFIPDTQYF.

The rearrangement links TRBV7-9 to TRBJ2-3, with 8 positions matching TRBD2. The germline V gene encodes CDR1 SEHNR and CDR2 FQNEAQ (reference sequence). The V gene end was trimmed by 1 base and the J gene end by 5 bases; junction bases not matched to a gene: 8. This CDR3 has 16 amino acids. This CDR3 is CASSLGTGGPGDTQYF. The CDR3 DNA is TGTGCCAGCAGCTTAGGGACGGGGGGGCCCGGAGATACGCAGTATTTT.

This clone was seen only a few times. The V gene is TRBV5-1, the J gene TRBJ2-7; 8 bases are a match to TRBD1. Germline V gene sequence: CDR1 SGHRS, CDR2 YFSETQ. V was clipped by 0 bases and J by 5 bases; unmatched bases: 4. The CDR3 is 14 residues long. For the CDR3, the DNA is TGCGCCAGCAGCTTGGGGACAGGGAACAACGAGCAGTACTTC. Amino acids: CASSLGTGNNEQYF. The full variable domain, with the rest looked up from reference TRBV5-1 and TRBJ2-7, is KAGVTQTPRYLIKTRGQQVTLSCSPISGHRSVSWYQQTPGQGLQFLFEYFSETQRNKGNFPGRFSGRQFSNSRSEMNVSTLELGDSALYLCASSLGTGNNEQYFGPGTRLTVT.

Regarding this clone: At one end the junction does not follow the germline gene, possibly because of a read error. V and J are TRBV18 and TRBJ1-1; 9 nucleotides agree with TRBD1. Per germline, CDR1 KGHSH and CDR2 LQKENI. The CDR3 sequence is 16 residues long. DNA for the CDR3: TGTGCCAGCTCTCCACAGGGGGCGGGGATGAACACTGAAGCTTTCTTT. It specifies CASSPQGAGMNTEAFF.

The rearrangement uses TRBV6-2 or TRBV6-3 and TRBJ1-1; D remains ambiguous. With 4 bases removed from V and 1 base from J, the gap between germline ends came to 13 bases. Germline V gives CDR1 MNHEY, CDR2 SVGEGT. The CDR3 sequence is 15 residues long. CDR3 in DNA: TGTGCCAGCAGTTCGGGAATATACGGGAACACTGAAGCTTTCTTT. Translating it yields CASSSGIYGNTEAFF.

This chain uses TRBV18 with TRBJ1-5; 7 bases line up with TRBD1. CDR1 is KGHSH and CDR2 is LQKENI in the germline V gene. Germline trimming cut 6 bases from V and 3 bases from J; bases unmatched to any gene: 8. The CDR3 totals 15 residues. CDR3 protein: CASSPTGRPNQPQHF. The CDR3 coding sequence is TGTGCCAGCTCCCCGACAGGGAGGCCCAATCAGCCCCAGCATTTT.